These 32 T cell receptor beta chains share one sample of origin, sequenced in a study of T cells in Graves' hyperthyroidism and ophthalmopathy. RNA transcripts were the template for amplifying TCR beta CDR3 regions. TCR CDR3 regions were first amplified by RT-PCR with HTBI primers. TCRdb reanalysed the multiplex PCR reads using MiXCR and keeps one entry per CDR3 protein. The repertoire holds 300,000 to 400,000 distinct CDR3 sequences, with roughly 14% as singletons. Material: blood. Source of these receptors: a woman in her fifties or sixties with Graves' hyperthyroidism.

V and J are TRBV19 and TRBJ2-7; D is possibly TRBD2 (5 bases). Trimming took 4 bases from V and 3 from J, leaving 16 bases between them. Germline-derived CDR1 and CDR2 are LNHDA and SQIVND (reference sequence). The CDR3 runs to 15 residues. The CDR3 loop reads CASSRTEDGIYEQYF. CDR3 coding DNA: TGTGCCAGTAGTAGAACAGAGGACGGGATCTACGAGCAGTACTTC. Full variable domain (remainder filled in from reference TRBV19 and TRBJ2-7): DGGITQSPKYLFRKEGQNVTLSCEQNLNHDAMYWYRQDPGQGLRLIYYSQIVNDFQKGDIAEGYSVSREKKESFPLTVTSAQKNPTAFYLCASSRTEDGIYEQYFGPGTRLTVT.

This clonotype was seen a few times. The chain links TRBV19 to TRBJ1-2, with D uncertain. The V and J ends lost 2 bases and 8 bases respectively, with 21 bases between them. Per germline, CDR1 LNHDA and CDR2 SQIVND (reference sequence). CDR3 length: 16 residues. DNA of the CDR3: TGTGCCAGTAGTATAATAGGTACGCGGACCACCCAAGGCTACACCTTC. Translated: CASSIIGTRTTQGYTF.

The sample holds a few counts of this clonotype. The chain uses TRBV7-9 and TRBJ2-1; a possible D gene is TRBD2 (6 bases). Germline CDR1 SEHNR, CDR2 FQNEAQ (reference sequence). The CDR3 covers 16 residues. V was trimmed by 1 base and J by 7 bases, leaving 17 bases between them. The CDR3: CASSLGGAGYLNEQFF. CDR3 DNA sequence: TGTGCCAGCAGCTTAGGCGGGGCAGGCTACCTAAATGAGCAGTTCTTC. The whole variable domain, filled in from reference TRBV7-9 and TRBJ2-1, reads DTGVSQNPRHKITKRGQNVTFRCDPISEHNRLYWYRQTLGQGPEFLTYFQNEAQLEKSRLLSDRFSAERPKGSFSTLEIQRTEQGDSAMYLCASSLGGAGYLNEQFFGPGTRLTVL.

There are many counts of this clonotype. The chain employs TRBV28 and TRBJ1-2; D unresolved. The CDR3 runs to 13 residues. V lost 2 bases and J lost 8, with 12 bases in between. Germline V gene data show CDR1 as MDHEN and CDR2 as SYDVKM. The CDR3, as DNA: TGTGCCAGCAGTTTAGTTCCTTCTAGGGGCTACACCTTC. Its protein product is CASSLVPSRGYTF.

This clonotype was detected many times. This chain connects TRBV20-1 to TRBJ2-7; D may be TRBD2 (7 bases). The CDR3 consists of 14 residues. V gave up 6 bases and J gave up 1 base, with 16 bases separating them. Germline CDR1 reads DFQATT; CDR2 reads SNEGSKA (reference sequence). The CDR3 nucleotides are TGCAGTGCCACCCGAGGGGGGGCATCCTACGAGCAGTACTTC. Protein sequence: CSATRGGASYEQYF.

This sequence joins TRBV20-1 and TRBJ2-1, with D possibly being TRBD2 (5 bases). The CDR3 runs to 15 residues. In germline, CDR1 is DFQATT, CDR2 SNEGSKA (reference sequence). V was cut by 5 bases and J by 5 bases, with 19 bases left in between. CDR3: CSAHKEAGRDNEQFF. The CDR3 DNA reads TGCAGTGCTCACAAAGAGGCGGGTCGGGACAATGAGCAGTTCTTC.

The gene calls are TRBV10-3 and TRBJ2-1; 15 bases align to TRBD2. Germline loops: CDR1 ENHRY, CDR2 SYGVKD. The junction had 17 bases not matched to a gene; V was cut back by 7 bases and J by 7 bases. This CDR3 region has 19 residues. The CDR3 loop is CAITNPEGLAGGAGNEQFF. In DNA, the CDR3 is TGTGCCATCACTAACCCCGAGGGACTAGCGGGAGGCGCGGGAAATGAGCAGTTCTTC.

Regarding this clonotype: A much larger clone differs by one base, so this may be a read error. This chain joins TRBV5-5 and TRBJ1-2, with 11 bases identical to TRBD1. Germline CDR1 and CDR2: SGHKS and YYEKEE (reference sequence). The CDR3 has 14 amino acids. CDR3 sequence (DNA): TGTGCCAGCAGCCTGGACAGGGGGCTTTGGGGCTGCACCTTC. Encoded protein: CASSLDRGLWGCTF.

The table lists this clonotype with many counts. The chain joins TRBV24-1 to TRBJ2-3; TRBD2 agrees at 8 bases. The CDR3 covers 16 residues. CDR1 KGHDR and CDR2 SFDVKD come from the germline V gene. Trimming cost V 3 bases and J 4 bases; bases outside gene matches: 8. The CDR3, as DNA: TGTGCCACCAGTGATGTCGGACTAGCAACGTCAGATACGCAGTATTTT. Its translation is CATSDVGLATSDTQYF.

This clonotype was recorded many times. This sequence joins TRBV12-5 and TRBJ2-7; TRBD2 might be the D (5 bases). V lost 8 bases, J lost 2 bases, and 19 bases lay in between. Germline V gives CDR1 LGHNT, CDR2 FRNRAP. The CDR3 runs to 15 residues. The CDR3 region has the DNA TGTGCTAGTCTCGCCGCGGGTGGCCGGGCCTACGAGCAGTACTTC. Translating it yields CASLAAGGRAYEQYF.

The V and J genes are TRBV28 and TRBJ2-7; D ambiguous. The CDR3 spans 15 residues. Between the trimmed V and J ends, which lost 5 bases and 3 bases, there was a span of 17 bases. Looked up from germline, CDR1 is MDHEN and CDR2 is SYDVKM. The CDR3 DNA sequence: TGTGCCAGCAGTCCGACCTGGGTCCAACACTACGAGCAGTACTTC. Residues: CASSPTWVQHYEQYF. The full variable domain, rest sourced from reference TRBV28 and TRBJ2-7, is DVKVTQSSRYLVKRTGEKVFLECVQDMDHENMFWYRQDPGLGLRLIYFSYDVKMKEKGDIPEGYSVSREKKERFSLILESASTNQTSMYLCASSPTWVQHYEQYFGPGTRLTVT.

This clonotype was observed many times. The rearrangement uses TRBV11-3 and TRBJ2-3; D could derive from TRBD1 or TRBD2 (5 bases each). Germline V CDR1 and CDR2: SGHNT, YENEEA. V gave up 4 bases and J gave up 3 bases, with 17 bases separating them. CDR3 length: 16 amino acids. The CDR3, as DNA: TGTGCCAGCAGCTACCCCCGGGACGAGCCTACAGATACGCAGTATTTT. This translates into CASSYPRDEPTDTQYF. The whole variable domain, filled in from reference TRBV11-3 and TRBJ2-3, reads EAGVVQSPRYKIIEKKQPVAFWCNPISGHNTLYWYLQNLGQGPELLIRYENEEAVDDSQLPKDRFSAERLKGVDSTLKIQPAELGDSAVYLCASSYPRDEPTDTQYFGPGTRLTVL.

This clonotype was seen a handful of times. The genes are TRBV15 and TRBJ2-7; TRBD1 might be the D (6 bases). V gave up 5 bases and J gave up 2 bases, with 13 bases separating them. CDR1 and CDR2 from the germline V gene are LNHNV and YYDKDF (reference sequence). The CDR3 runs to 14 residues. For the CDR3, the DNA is TGTGCCACCAGCCGGGACATGGGCACCTACGAGCAGTACTTC. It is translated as CATSRDMGTYEQYF. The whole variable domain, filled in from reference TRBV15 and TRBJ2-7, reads DAMVIQNPRYQVTQFGKPVTLSCSQTLNHNVMYWYQQKSSQAPKLLFHYYDKDFNNEADTPDNFQSRRPNTSFCFLDIRSPGLGDTAMYLCATSRDMGTYEQYFGPGTRLTVT.

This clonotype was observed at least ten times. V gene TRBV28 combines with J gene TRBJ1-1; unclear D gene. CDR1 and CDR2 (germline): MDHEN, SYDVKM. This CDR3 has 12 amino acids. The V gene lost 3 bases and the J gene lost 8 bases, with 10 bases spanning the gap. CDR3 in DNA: TGTGCCAGCAGTTTCTCAAGGAACGAAGCTTTCTTT. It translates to CASSFSRNEAFF.

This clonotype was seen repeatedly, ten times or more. The CDR3 is CASSLGAGNGYTF. CDR3 DNA: TGTGCCAGCAGCTTAGGGGCGGGCAATGGCTACACCTTC. The chain links TRBV11-2 to TRBJ1-2; unclear D gene. The CDR3 runs 13 residues. Trimming stripped 1 base from V and 6 bases from J, with 9 bases between. Germline-derived CDR1 and CDR2 are SGHAT and FQNNGV.

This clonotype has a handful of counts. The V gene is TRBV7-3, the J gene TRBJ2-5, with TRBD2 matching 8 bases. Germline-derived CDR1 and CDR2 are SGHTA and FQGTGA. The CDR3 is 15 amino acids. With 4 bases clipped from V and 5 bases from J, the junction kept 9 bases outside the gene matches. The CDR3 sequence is CASSYSGAKGETQYF. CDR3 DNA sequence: TGTGCCAGCAGCTATAGCGGGGCAAAGGGGGAGACCCAGTACTTC.

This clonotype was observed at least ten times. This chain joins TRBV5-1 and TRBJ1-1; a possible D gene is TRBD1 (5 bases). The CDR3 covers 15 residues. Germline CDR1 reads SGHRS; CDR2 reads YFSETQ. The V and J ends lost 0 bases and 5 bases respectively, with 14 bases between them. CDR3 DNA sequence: TGCGCCAGCAGCTTGGTCGGGGGACCAGGGACTGAAGCTTTCTTT. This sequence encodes CASSLVGGPGTEAFF.

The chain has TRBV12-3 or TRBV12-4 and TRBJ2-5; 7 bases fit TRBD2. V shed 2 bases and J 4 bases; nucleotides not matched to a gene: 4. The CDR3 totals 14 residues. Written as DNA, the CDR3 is TGTGCCAGCAGTTTAAGTTTAGCGGGAGAGACCCAGTACTTC. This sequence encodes CASSLSLAGETQYF.

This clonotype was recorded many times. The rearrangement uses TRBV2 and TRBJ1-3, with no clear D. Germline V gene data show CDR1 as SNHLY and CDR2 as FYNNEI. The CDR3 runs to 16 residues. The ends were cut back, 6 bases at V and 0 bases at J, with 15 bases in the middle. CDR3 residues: CASSLDPRSSGNTIYF. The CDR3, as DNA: TGTGCCAGCAGCTTGGACCCGCGAAGCTCTGGAAACACCATATATTTT.

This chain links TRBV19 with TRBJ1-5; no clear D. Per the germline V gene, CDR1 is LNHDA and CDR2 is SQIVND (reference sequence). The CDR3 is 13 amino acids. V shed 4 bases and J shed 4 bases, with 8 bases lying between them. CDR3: CASSNHYNQPQHF. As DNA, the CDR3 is TGTGCCAGTAGTAACCATTATAATCAGCCCCAGCATTTT.

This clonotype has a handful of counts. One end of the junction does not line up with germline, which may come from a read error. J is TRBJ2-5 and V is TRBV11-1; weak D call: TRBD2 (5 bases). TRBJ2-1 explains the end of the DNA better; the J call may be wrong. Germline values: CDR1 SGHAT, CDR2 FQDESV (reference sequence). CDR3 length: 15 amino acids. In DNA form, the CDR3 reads TGTACCAGCAGCCCCACGGGTATTGTGGGAGAGACCCAGTTCTTC. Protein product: CTSSPTGIVGETQFF.

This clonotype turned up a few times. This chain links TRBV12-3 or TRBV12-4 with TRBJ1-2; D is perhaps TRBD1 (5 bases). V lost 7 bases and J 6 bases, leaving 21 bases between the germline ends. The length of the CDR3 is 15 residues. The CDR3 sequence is CASTHRCGMGDGYTF. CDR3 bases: TGTGCCAGCACCCACCGGTGCGGAATGGGGGATGGCTACACCTTC.

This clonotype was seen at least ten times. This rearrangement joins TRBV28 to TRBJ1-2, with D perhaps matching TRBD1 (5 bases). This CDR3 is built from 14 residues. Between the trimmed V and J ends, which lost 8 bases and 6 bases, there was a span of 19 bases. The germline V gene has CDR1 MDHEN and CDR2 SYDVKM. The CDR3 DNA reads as TGTGCCAGCCGTCCAGGGTCCTGGGGAGATGGCTACACCTTC. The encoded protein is CASRPGSWGDGYTF.

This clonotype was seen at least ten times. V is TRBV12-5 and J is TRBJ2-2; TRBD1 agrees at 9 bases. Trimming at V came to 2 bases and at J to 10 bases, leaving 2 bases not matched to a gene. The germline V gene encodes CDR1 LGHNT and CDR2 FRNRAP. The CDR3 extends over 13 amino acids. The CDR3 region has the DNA TGTGCTAGTGGTTTGACAGGGGGCGTGGAGCTGTTTTTT. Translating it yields CASGLTGGVELFF.

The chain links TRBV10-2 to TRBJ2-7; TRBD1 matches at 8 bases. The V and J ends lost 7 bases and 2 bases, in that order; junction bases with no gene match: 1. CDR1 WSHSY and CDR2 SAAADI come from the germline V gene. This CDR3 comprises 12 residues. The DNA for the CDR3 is TGCGCCAGCAAGGACAGGGCCTACGAGCAGTACTTC. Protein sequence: CASKDRAYEQYF.

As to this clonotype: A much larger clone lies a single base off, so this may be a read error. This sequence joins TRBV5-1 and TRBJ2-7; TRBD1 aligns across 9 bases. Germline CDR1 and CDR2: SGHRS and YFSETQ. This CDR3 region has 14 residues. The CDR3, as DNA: TGCGCCAGCAGCCCAGAACAGGGGGCCTACGAGCAGCACTTC. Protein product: CASSPEQGAYEQHF.

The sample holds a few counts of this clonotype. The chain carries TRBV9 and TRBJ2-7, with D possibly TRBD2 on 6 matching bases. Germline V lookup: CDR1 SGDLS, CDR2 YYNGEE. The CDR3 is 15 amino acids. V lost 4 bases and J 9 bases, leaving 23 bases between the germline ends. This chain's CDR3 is CASSPRPAGTLGQYF. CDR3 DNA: TGTGCCAGCAGCCCCCGACCAGCGGGTACACTCGGGCAGTACTTC.

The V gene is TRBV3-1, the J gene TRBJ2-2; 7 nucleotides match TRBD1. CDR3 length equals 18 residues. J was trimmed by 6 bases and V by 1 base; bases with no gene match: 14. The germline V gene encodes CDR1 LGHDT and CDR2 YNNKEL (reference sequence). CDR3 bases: TGTGCCAGCAGCCAAGTATTGAGGGCGAAAGGGGGCCCCGGGGAGCTGTTTTTT. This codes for CASSQVLRAKGGPGELFF.

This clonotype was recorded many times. The CDR3 DNA is TGCGCCAGCAGCAGGACTAGCGGGACCACAGATACGCAGTATTTT. This sequence encodes CASSRTSGTTDTQYF. The rearrangement links TRBV5-1 to TRBJ2-3, with TRBD2 identical over 12 bases. CDR1 is SGHRS and CDR2 is YFSETQ in the germline V gene. V shed 4 bases and J 2 bases; nucleotides not matched to a gene: 2. The CDR3 runs to 15 residues.

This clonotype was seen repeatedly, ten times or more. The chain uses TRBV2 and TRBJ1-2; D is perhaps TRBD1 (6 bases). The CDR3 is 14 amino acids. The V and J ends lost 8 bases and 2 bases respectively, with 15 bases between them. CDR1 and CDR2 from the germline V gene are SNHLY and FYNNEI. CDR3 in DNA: TGTGCCAGCGTGGGGGGGCAGGGAAACTATGGCTACACCTTC. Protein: CASVGGQGNYGYTF.

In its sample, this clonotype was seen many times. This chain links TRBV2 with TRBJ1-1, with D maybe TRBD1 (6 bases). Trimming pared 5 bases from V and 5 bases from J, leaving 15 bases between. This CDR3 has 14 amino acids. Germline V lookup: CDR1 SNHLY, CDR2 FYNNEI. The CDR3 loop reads CASSYAGVETEAFF. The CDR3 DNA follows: TGTGCCAGCAGTTACGCAGGGGTGGAGACTGAAGCTTTCTTT.

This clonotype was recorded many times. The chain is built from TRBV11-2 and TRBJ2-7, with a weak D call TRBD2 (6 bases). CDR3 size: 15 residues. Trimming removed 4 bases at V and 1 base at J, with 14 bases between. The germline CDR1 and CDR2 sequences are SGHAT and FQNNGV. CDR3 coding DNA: TGTGCCAGCAGCTCTGACGGAGGGTTATCCTACGAGCAGTACTTC. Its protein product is CASSSDGGLSYEQYF.